Below, 13 T cell receptor beta chains from the same sample are listed, as sequenced in a study of T cell repertoires in cytomegalovirus infection. TCRdb reprocessed the reads via MiXCR and lists one record per CDR3 protein. This table holds over 50,000 distinct CDR3 sequences, 20% to 25% found once. The antigens of these receptors remain unknown. This specimen consisted of CD8+ T cells from cultured PBMCs, obtained from culture after CMV antigen stimulation. Source of these receptors: a human donor in good health (CMV status not recorded). Some clones in this sample may be carry-over from other donors' samples.

This chain uses TRBV7-3 with TRBJ2-3, with D perhaps matching TRBD2 (6 bases). CDR1 is SGHTA and CDR2 is FQGTGA in the germline V gene. With 2 bases removed from V and 10 bases from J, the gap between germline ends came to 31 bases. This CDR3 has 19 residues. The CDR3, as DNA: TGTGCCAGCAGCTTAGGATACCGACGCGGAGGTACCGGGGGAGAATCGCAGTATTTT. It codes for CASSLGYRRGGTGGESQYF.

This chain joins TRBV7-6 and TRBJ2-5; possibly TRBD1 for D (7 bases). Germline loops: CDR1 SGHVS, CDR2 FNYEAQ. This CDR3 has 16 residues. V lost 5 bases and J lost 0, with 16 bases in between. The chain's CDR3 is CASSPGAGGHQETQYF. CDR3 nucleotides: TGTGCCAGCAGCCCGGGGGCAGGGGGGCACCAAGAGACCCAGTACTTC.

This clonotype was detected only a few times. This sequence joins TRBV27 and TRBJ1-1; the D is unclear. CDR1 and CDR2 from the germline V gene are MNHEY and SMNVEV (reference sequence). CDR3 length: 14 amino acids. Trimming took off 1 base at V and 1 base at J, with 7 bases between the two ends. As DNA, the CDR3 is TGTGCCAGCAGTTTATTCCCGGGGAACACTGAAGCTTTCTTT. Protein product: CASSLFPGNTEAFF.

This clonotype was detected a few times. The chain combines TRBV12-3 or TRBV12-4 with TRBJ1-1; tentatively, D is TRBD1 (5 bases). CDR3 length equals 12 residues. Trimming pared 3 bases from V and 6 bases from J, leaving 8 bases between. The CDR3 sequence is CASSFRAAEAFF. The DNA of the CDR3 is TGTGCCAGCAGTTTCAGGGCCGCTGAAGCTTTCTTT.

CDR3 residues: CSVDIMNTEAFF. For the CDR3, the DNA is TGCAGCGTTGACATCATGAACACTGAAGCTTTCTTT. The chain is built from TRBV29-1 and TRBJ1-1; D is uncertain. V shed 3 bases and J shed 0 bases, with 5 bases lying between them. CDR1 and CDR2 (germline): SQVTM, ANQGSEA. The CDR3 extends over 12 amino acids.

This clonotype has a count of ten or more. The chain couples TRBV7-2 to TRBJ1-6; D call uncertain. Trimming stripped 1 base from V and 0 bases from J, with 10 bases between. The germline CDR1 and CDR2 sequences are SGHTA and FQGNSA. The CDR3 runs to 17 residues. The CDR3 spells CASSLESASSYNSPLHF. The CDR3 nucleotides are TGTGCCAGCAGCTTAGAGAGTGCAAGCTCCTATAATTCACCCCTCCACTTT.

This clonotype turned up a few times. The J gene is TRBJ1-6, the V gene TRBV10-3; D perhaps matches TRBD1 (5 bases). Germline loops: CDR1 ENHRY, CDR2 SYGVKD. The CDR3 sequence is 13 residues long. Between the trimmed V and J ends, which lost 6 bases and 9 bases, there was a span of 12 bases. DNA for the CDR3: TGTGCCATCAGCGGGGGGAGGGGTTCACCCCTCCACTTT. It is translated as CAISGGRGSPLHF.

The chain uses TRBV2 and TRBJ2-2, with D perhaps being TRBD1 or TRBD2 (5 bases each). The length of the CDR3 is 13 residues. In germline, CDR1 is SNHLY, CDR2 FYNNEI. V was clipped by 4 bases and J by 10 bases, with 13 bases between them. The CDR3, as DNA: TGTGCCAGCAGTGGTCAAGGGGAGCCGGAGCTGTTTTTT. The encoded protein is CASSGQGEPELFF.

This clonotype has only a few counts. This chain uses TRBV7-2 with TRBJ2-7, with D tentatively TRBD1 (5 bases). Trimming shortened V by 3 bases and J by 2 bases, and 8 bases separated the two germline ends. Looked up from germline, CDR1 is SGHTA and CDR2 is FQGNSA. The CDR3 extends over 13 amino acids. The CDR3 DNA reads TGTGCCAGCAGCTTGAGACAGACCTACGAGCAGTACTTC. Protein product: CASSLRQTYEQYF.

This clonotype was counted only a few times. V is TRBV7-9 and J is TRBJ2-7; D perhaps matches TRBD2 (6 bases). Germline CDR1 reads SEHNR; CDR2 reads FQNEAQ (reference sequence). This CDR3 has 14 residues. Trimming took 6 bases from V and 0 from J, leaving 12 bases between them. The CDR3 coding sequence is TGTGCCAGCAGTCTGGACGGGAGCTCCTACGAGCAGTACTTC. Protein sequence: CASSLDGSSYEQYF.

The V gene is TRBV10-2, the J gene TRBJ2-3, with 9 nucleotides matching TRBD2. CDR1 and CDR2 from the germline V gene are WSHSY and SAAADI. V lost 3 bases to trimming and J lost 0 bases; unmatched junction nucleotides: 10. The CDR3 runs 18 residues. DNA of the CDR3: TGCGCCAGCAGTGAACGCGGGGGGGCTATCATTAGCACAGATACGCAGTATTTT. Translating it yields CASSERGGAIISTDTQYF.

V is TRBV28 and J is TRBJ1-2, with a weak D call TRBD1 (5 bases). CDR1 and CDR2 from the germline V gene are MDHEN and SYDVKM. CDR3 length: 16 residues. V was shortened by 5 bases and J by 3 bases, with 19 bases between the two germline ends. The CDR3 bases are TGTGCCAGCAGTAGGGGTTCAATCCCACCCTACTATGGCTACACCTTC. It codes for CASSRGSIPPYYGYTF.

The J gene is TRBJ2-1, the V gene TRBV7-2, with 8 bases aligning to TRBD2. This CDR3 is 22 amino acids long. V lost 2 bases and J lost 0; bases outside the gene matches: 21. Germline V gene sequence: CDR1 SGHTA, CDR2 FQGNSA. The CDR3 region is CASSLRFDWLAGAFSSYNEQFF. CDR3 coding DNA: TGTGCCAGCAGCTTACGGTTTGATTGGCTAGCGGGCGCCTTCAGCTCCTACAATGAGCAGTTCTTC.